These T cell receptor beta chains were read from a single sample in a study of blood T cell repertoires in COVID-19. Generated by immunoSEQ multiplex PCR, the TCRdb table keeps only in-frame clones and is missing some. The sample carries roughly 74,000 clones, around 88% recorded once. Source material: peripheral blood. These receptors came from a woman older than 75 with active or convalescent COVID-19. Each CDR3 is given with its conserved first and last residue. A D gene is named only where the DNA matches it firmly. Rows may omit the clone size; those that give it use once, few, many or a size class.

v_call: TRBV5-1; j_call: TRBJ2-7; d_call: -; clone_size: few; cdr3_aa: CASSLDSHSYEQYF; cdr3_nt: TGCGCCAGCAGCCTGGACAGTCACTCCTACGAGCAGTACTTC
v_call: TRBV5-1; j_call: TRBJ1-5; d_call: -; clone_size: -; cdr3_aa: CASSVDSGFQPQHF; cdr3_nt: TGCGCCAGCAGTGTGGATTCAGGGTTTCAGCCCCAGCATTTT
v_call: TRBV10-1; j_call: TRBJ2-3; d_call: -; clone_size: -; cdr3_aa: CASSETGRDTQYF; cdr3_nt: TGCGCCAGCAGTGAAACAGGGCGAGATACGCAGTATTTT
v_call: TRBV5-6; j_call: TRBJ1-2; d_call: -; clone_size: -; cdr3_aa: CASSLQGQGYGYTF; cdr3_nt: TGTGCCAGCAGCTTACAGGGTCAAGGCTATGGCTACACCTTC
v_call: TRBV5-6; j_call: TRBJ2-3; d_call: TRBD2; clone_size: -; cdr3_aa: CASSLASGGTDTQYF; cdr3_nt: TGTGCCAGCAGCTTGGCTAGCGGGGGGACAGATACGCAGTATTTT
v_call: TRBV9; j_call: TRBJ1-4; d_call: TRBD1; clone_size: -; cdr3_aa: CASSAMTGTGNEKLFF; cdr3_nt: TGTGCCAGCAGCGCAATGACCGGGACAGGGAATGAAAAACTGTTTTTT
v_call: TRBV4-1; j_call: TRBJ2-1; d_call: -; clone_size: -; cdr3_aa: CASSPPQGGGQGYNEQFF; cdr3_nt: TGCGCCAGCAGCCCCCCCCAGGGAGGGGGTCAAGGGTACAATGAGCAGTTCTTC
v_call: TRBV5-4; j_call: TRBJ1-1; d_call: -; clone_size: -; cdr3_aa: CASSFTADTEAFF; cdr3_nt: TGTGCCAGCAGCTTCACTGCGGACACTGAAGCTTTCTTT
v_call: TRBV6-2/TRBV6-3; j_call: TRBJ1-5; d_call: TRBD1; clone_size: -; cdr3_aa: CASSLDRQPQHF; cdr3_nt: TGTGCCAGCAGTTTGGACAGGCAGCCCCAGCATTTT
v_call: TRBV12-3/TRBV12-4; j_call: TRBJ1-1; d_call: -; clone_size: -; cdr3_aa: CASIGAGDTEAFF; cdr3_nt: TGTGCCAGCATTGGCGCAGGGGACACTGAAGCTTTCTTT
v_call: TRBV19; j_call: TRBJ1-5; d_call: -; clone_size: -; cdr3_aa: CASSPVNSNQPQHF; cdr3_nt: TGTGCCAGTAGTCCCGTAAATAGCAATCAGCCCCAGCATTTT
v_call: TRBV7-9; j_call: TRBJ1-3; d_call: TRBD1; clone_size: few; cdr3_aa: CASSPGTGTGNTIYF; cdr3_nt: TGTGCCAGCAGCCCCGGGACAGGGACTGGAAACACCATATATTTT
v_call: TRBV2; j_call: TRBJ2-5; d_call: -; clone_size: -; cdr3_aa: CASIWDSQETQYF; cdr3_nt: TGTGCCAGCATATGGGACTCGCAAGAGACCCAGTACTTC
v_call: TRBV5-1; j_call: TRBJ2-2; d_call: -; clone_size: -; cdr3_aa: CASSFNAGRTGELFF; cdr3_nt: TGCGCCAGCAGCTTTAACGCGGGGAGGACCGGGGAGCTGTTTTTT
v_call: TRBV27; j_call: TRBJ1-2; d_call: -; clone_size: -; cdr3_aa: CASSSLRGARERGYTF; cdr3_nt: TGTGCCAGCAGTTCCCTTCGGGGAGCCCGGGAACGTGGCTACACCTTC
v_call: TRBV4-3; j_call: TRBJ2-5; d_call: TRBD2; clone_size: -; cdr3_aa: CASSQGAGSGTPETQYF; cdr3_nt: TGCGCCAGCAGCCAGGGGGCCGGTAGCGGGACCCCAGAGACCCAGTACTTC
v_call: TRBV18; j_call: TRBJ1-1; d_call: -; clone_size: -; cdr3_aa: CASSPRLQAWETEAFF; cdr3_nt: TGTGCCAGCTCACCACGGTTACAGGCCTGGGAAACTGAAGCTTTCTTT
v_call: TRBV18; j_call: TRBJ2-2; d_call: -; clone_size: -; cdr3_aa: CASSPRDTDTGELFF; cdr3_nt: TGTGCCAGCTCACCAAGGGACACCGACACCGGGGAGCTGTTTTTT
v_call: TRBV4-1; j_call: TRBJ1-2; d_call: -; clone_size: -; cdr3_aa: CASSQERVRNYGYTF; cdr3_nt: TGCGCCAGCAGCCAAGAAAGAGTCAGGAACTATGGCTACACCTTC
v_call: TRBV15; j_call: TRBJ1-2; d_call: -; clone_size: -; cdr3_aa: CATSLSLGGDGYTF; cdr3_nt: TGTGCCACCAGCCTTTCCCTGGGAGGGGATGGCTACACCTTC
v_call: TRBV19; j_call: TRBJ2-5; d_call: TRBD1; clone_size: -; cdr3_aa: CASRYRGGETQYF; cdr3_nt: TGTGCCAGTAGATACAGGGGTGGCGAGACCCAGTACTTC
v_call: TRBV9; j_call: TRBJ1-6; d_call: TRBD1; clone_size: -; cdr3_aa: CASSPAWGTANSPLHF; cdr3_nt: TGTGCCAGCAGCCCAGCTTGGGGGACAGCTAATTCACCCCTCCACTTT
v_call: TRBV7-2; j_call: TRBJ1-1; d_call: TRBD1; clone_size: -; cdr3_aa: CASSLDRGGTEAFF; cdr3_nt: TGTGCCAGCAGCCTGGACAGGGGCGGAACTGAAGCTTTCTTT
v_call: TRBV6-1; j_call: TRBJ2-7; d_call: -; clone_size: -; cdr3_aa: CASTFQGGYEQYF; cdr3_nt: TGTGCCAGCACTTTCCAGGGTGGATACGAGCAGTACTTC
v_call: TRBV5-1; j_call: TRBJ2-5; d_call: -; clone_size: once; cdr3_aa: CASSSHSTQYF; cdr3_nt: TGCGCCAGCAGCTCGCACTCGACCCAGTACTTC
v_call: TRBV19; j_call: TRBJ2-7; d_call: -; clone_size: -; cdr3_aa: CASRGEAYEQYF; cdr3_nt: TGTGCCAGTAGGGGGGAGGCCTACGAGCAGTACTTC
v_call: TRBV7-9; j_call: TRBJ1-4; d_call: -; clone_size: -; cdr3_aa: CASSLIRANEKLFF; cdr3_nt: TGTGCCAGCAGCCTCATCCGCGCGAATGAAAAACTGTTTTTT
v_call: TRBV9; j_call: TRBJ2-1; d_call: TRBD2; clone_size: -; cdr3_aa: CASSGYGTRDEQFF; cdr3_nt: TGTGCCAGCAGCGGGTACGGGACTAGAGATGAGCAGTTCTTC